The text below deals with one T cell receptor beta chain. Antigen unknown. The CDR3 consists of 15 residues. Germline V lookup: CDR1 MGHRA, CDR2 YSYEKL. V shed 0 bases and J shed 4 bases, with 7 bases lying between them. The protocol was immunoSEQ multiplex PCR, while the TCRdb copy is restricted to in-frame clones and leaves out a portion. The data hold under 55,000 clones, with 86% observed a single time. This record comes from a study of OX40 agonist ivuxolimab in advanced cancers. Study at large: A mean age of about 56 years, range about 20 to 79, was recorded, and roughly 83% were male. Findings and limits, study-wide: CD4+ and CD8+ blood T cells expanded clonally by week 6 at 0.1 to 3.0 mg/kg. Antigen specificity was not determined for the expanded peripheral T cells. There were, on average, more expanded clones in CD8+ T cells than in CD4+.

V is TRBV4-1 and J is TRBJ1-6; weak D call: TRBD1 (5 bases). This sample comprised CD4+ or CD8+ T cells sorted from blood, obtained in a trial of the OX40 agonist ivuxolimab. The sequence was obtained from an adult with an advanced solid tumor such as melanoma, head and neck, liver or kidney cancer. CDR3 amino acids: CASSQEGQYNSPLHF. The CDR3 DNA is TGCGCCAGCAGCCAAGAGGGGCAGTATAATTCACCCCTCCACTTT.